These 2 T cell receptor beta chains share one sample of origin, sequenced in a study of blood T cell repertoires in COVID-19. Repertoires were generated with immunoSEQ multiplex PCR, while TCRdb's copy carries only in-frame clones and drops some. The data contain roughly 670,000 clones, 70% to 90% of them singletons. The specimen sequenced was peripheral blood. The receptors here all came from a young woman with acute or convalescent COVID-19.

This chain links TRBV6-5 with TRBJ2-1; D perhaps matches TRBD2 (5 bases). Germline CDR1 reads MNHEY; CDR2 reads SVGAGI. Trimming cost V 6 bases and J 9 bases, with 21 bases left between them. The CDR3 length is 15 residues. The CDR3, as DNA: TGTGCCAGCAGGGTTACGGGGTATTCTACAATTGAGCAGTTCTTC. This gives the protein CASRVTGYSTIEQFF.

This chain's CDR3 is CASSYGSGGIKETQYF. In nucleotides, the CDR3 is TGTGCCAGCAGTTACGGTAGCGGGGGGATTAAAGAGACCCAGTACTTC. This chain joins TRBV6-7 and TRBJ2-5; the match to TRBD2 covers 10 bases. TRBV6-7 falls under the ORF class, with uncertain function. The CDR3 runs 16 residues. V dropped 2 bases and J dropped 3; count of bases not matched to a gene: 6.